This TCR beta chain was captured in a study of blood T cell repertoires in COVID-19. In the source study's methods: For nucleated cells, counts were estimated from reference gene primer amplification. TCRdb's table, derived via immunoSEQ multiplex PCR, lists solely in-frame clones and lacks some. V and J calls plus clone size are reproduced from that table; the DNA served to infer D and trimming. The table lists under 450,000 clones, roughly 90% of them singletons. The clonotype was recovered from a woman aged 55-75 years with COVID-19, enrolled during active disease. Sequencing was done on a sample of peripheral blood.

The DNA for the CDR3 is TGTGCCAGCAGTGAAGGGGGAAGGAGGGTCCCTTTCACCTTC. It specifies CASSEGGRRVPFTF. The V and J genes are TRBV25-1 and TRBJ1-2, with D perhaps matching TRBD1 (5 bases). Germline CDR1 and CDR2: MGHDK and SYGVNS. CDR3 length: 14 amino acids. Trimming left V 2 bases short and J 13 bases short, with 20 bases between.